Only one count was recorded for the clone carrying this TCR beta chain. Its matching antigen is unknown. The final CDR3 position lacks the conserved phenylalanine or tryptophan, pointing to a likely read error. The researchers produced TCR beta cDNA from around 500 ng total RNA with a constant-region primer. Library construction for TCR beta comprised three nested multiplex PCR rounds performed with slightly modified ARM-PCR. Amplification in the first two PCR rounds was performed using TRBV1-TRBV30 forward primers and a C-beta reverse primer for 10 cycles each. TCRdb re-called the multiplex PCR reads through MiXCR, storing one row per CDR3 protein. The table shows 100,000 or so distinct CDR3 sequences, with 55% to 75% occurring only once. For each extraction, RNA and DNA were obtained together from around 20-30 mg of unsorted bulk tissue. Infection with HBV was chronic in patients; they were treatment-naive.

This CDR3 has 15 amino acids. This entry is derived from a study of tumor-infiltrating lymphocytes in primary liver carcinoma. Study-wide points: Blood had a significantly lower top-250-clone fraction than tumors did (p = 0.039).

Source material: liver tumor tissue from sampling region 5. As for subset: tumor region T5, tumor centre. This TCR was sampled from a woman aged 55-70 years with primary liver carcinoma and hepatitis B virus infection. The chain uses TRBV12-3 or TRBV12-4 and TRBJ1-1, with a possible D match to TRBD1 (6 bases). CDR3 in amino acids: CAGSRSDRLNTGAFY. In nucleotides, the CDR3 is TGTGCCGGCAGTCGCTCGGACAGACTGAACACTGGAGCTTTCTAT.